A selection of T cell receptor beta chains follows, all from one sample in a study of blood T cell repertoires in COVID-19. Assay used: immunoSEQ multiplex PCR; TCRdb lists only in-frame clones, some missing. The sample shows 170,000 or so clones, 75% to 80% of them seen only once. The sequencing sample was made of peripheral blood. Receptors were obtained from a woman aged 70-85 years with acute or convalescent COVID-19. The CDR3 runs from the conserved cysteine through the conserved F or W. Fields, in order: V gene, J gene, CDR3 protein.

V gene: TRBV5-4; J gene: TRBJ1-2; CDR3 protein: CASSLDSGYTF
V gene: TRBV7-2; J gene: TRBJ1-5; CDR3 protein: CASSLAPGPEWPQHF
V gene: TRBV10-1; J gene: TRBJ1-5; CDR3 protein: CASSVGRGTQPQHF
V gene: TRBV10-3; J gene: TRBJ1-1; CDR3 protein: CAIRGQLGDTEAFF
V gene: TRBV7-2; J gene: TRBJ1-1; CDR3 protein: CASSILQGVGGEAFF
V gene: TRBV19; J gene: TRBJ1-5; CDR3 protein: CASGAVGASPQHF
V gene: TRBV7-2; J gene: TRBJ2-7; CDR3 protein: CASSHRDRTYEQYF
V gene: TRBV4-1; J gene: TRBJ1-6; CDR3 protein: CASSQATGLGSPLHF
V gene: TRBV30; J gene: TRBJ1-4; CDR3 protein: CAYTDGVNEKLFF
V gene: TRBV5-1; J gene: TRBJ2-1; CDR3 protein: CASSPARGNNNEQFF
V gene: TRBV5-1; J gene: TRBJ2-4; CDR3 protein: CASSLGDRTGRGNIQYF
V gene: TRBV7-9; J gene: TRBJ2-5; CDR3 protein: CASSPMSQGTGETQYF
V gene: TRBV12-5; J gene: TRBJ1-5; CDR3 protein: CASGLVRDNLVQPQHF
V gene: TRBV12-5; J gene: TRBJ1-4; CDR3 protein: CASGLAQGVLLDEKLFF
V gene: TRBV11-2; J gene: TRBJ1-4; CDR3 protein: CASSYGTGGDDEKLFF
V gene: TRBV27; J gene: TRBJ2-5; CDR3 protein: CASSLQGDWETQYF
V gene: TRBV3-1/TRBV3-2; J gene: TRBJ2-7; CDR3 protein: CASSPTSNVPEQYF
V gene: TRBV7-8; J gene: TRBJ2-7; CDR3 protein: CASSSTSGSYEQYF
V gene: TRBV6-1; J gene: TRBJ1-2; CDR3 protein: CASSEVQNYGYTF
V gene: TRBV29-1; J gene: TRBJ2-1; CDR3 protein: CSVGQGGYNEQFF
V gene: TRBV19; J gene: TRBJ1-4; CDR3 protein: CASSRDGGARANEKLFF
V gene: TRBV6-6; J gene: TRBJ1-2; CDR3 protein: CASSYYQLNYGYTF
V gene: TRBV7-3; J gene: TRBJ2-2; CDR3 protein: CASSLSGFNTGELFF